The clone carrying this T cell receptor beta chain was seen a handful of times. Study processing details: How many nucleated cells were present was estimated from reference gene primer amplification. The method was immunoSEQ multiplex PCR; TCRdb's version includes in-frame clones alone and lacks a portion of them. V and J calls and clone size come straight from that table; D and trimming were deduced from the DNA. The table lists roughly 63,000 clones, 60% to 75% of them singletons. The source of the sample is a study of blood T cell repertoires in COVID-19. Study-wide background: Whether acute or convalescent, the COVID-19 samples came from the United States, Italy and Spain. From T cells, B-cell-depleted T cells, or PBMCs came the material, which was cDNA or gDNA.

With 4 bases removed from V and 11 bases from J, the gap between germline ends came to 14 bases. The CDR3 is 12 amino acids. Germline V gene data show CDR1 as MDHEN and CDR2 as SYDVKM. The sequence was collected from an elderly woman with acute or convalescent COVID-19. The sample consisted of peripheral blood. This sequence joins TRBV28 and TRBJ1-1; no reliable D call. CDR3 sequence: CASSYFRERAFF. CDR3 nucleotide sequence: TGTGCCAGCAGTTATTTTCGTGAGAGGGCTTTCTTT.